This T cell receptor (beta chain) derives from a study of CD8 T cells in Susac syndrome. Germline V CDR1 and CDR2: SGHAT, FQNNGV. The germline V and J ends were trimmed by 5 bases and 0 bases, with 16 bases remaining between them. The CDR3 sequence is 16 residues long. Both CD4+ and CD8+ T cells were negatively isolated, and TEMRA cells underwent FACS enrichment. With random hexamers, about 0.45 to 1 ug RNA was reverse transcribed. Each CDR3 protein gets one entry after TCRdb re-called the immunoSEQ multiplex PCR reads with MiXCR. The table records 400,000 or so distinct CDR3 sequences, more than 70% of them present only once.

This chain uses TRBV11-2 with TRBJ1-1; D remains unclear. The specimen was CD8+ T cells from PBMCs. The clonotype originates from a human donor with multiple sclerosis. The CDR3 nucleotides are TGTGCCAGCAGCCCGGTCTTCTACCCCATGAACACTGAAGCTTTCTTT. Residues: CASSPVFYPMNTEAFF. The variable domain in full, with the rest retrieved from reference TRBV11-2 and TRBJ1-1, is EAGVAQSPRYKIIEKRQSVAFWCNPISGHATLYWYQQILGQGPKLLIQFQNNGVVDDSQLPKDRFSAERLKGVDSTLKIQPAKLEDSAVYLCASSPVFYPMNTEAFFGQGTRLTVV.